The rows below give T cell receptor beta chains drawn from one sample of a study of response to subunit inactivated influenza vaccine. TCRdb re-called the RT-PCR reads with MiXCR, one entry per CDR3 protein. The sample includes about 530,000 distinct CDR3 sequences, 10% to 15% of them seen just once. Sequenced material: PBMCs from blood, taken 45 days after vaccination. These receptors were collected from a man aged 50 or older who received an inactivated influenza vaccine. Both conserved end residues are trimmed from each CDR3.

j_call,v_call,cdr3_aa
TRBJ2-3,TRBV12-3/TRBV12-4,ASSETLNTDTQY
TRBJ2-2,TRBV5-6,ASSDLMGHDTGELF
TRBJ2-1,TRBV7-2,ASSSWASGGVDEQF
TRBJ1-2,TRBV6-2/TRBV6-3,ASSPWGLKNYGYT
TRBJ2-7,TRBV28,ASSLHLGGTSSYEQY
TRBJ2-2,TRBV7-6,ASSLRGDITGELF
TRBJ2-3,TRBV20-1,SADPGGTSTDTQY
TRBJ2-1,TRBV20-1,CARDVFFLTAYNEQF
TRBJ1-3,TRBV4-3,ASSQATTGGSGNTIY
TRBJ2-3,TRBV30,AWTEETDNTQY
TRBJ2-7,TRBV7-2,ASSLGQGYSYEQY
TRBJ2-4,TRBV20-1,SAISRAPAKNIQY
TRBJ2-3,TRBV7-2,ASSLSPNRLGANTQY
TRBJ2-3,TRBV5-5,ASSLEGIGGTDTQY
TRBJ1-1,TRBV2,ASRGPPRGTEAF
TRBJ2-6,TRBV7-8,ASSLGGRGSGANVLT
TRBJ2-2,TRBV9,ASSVAKTSGNTGELF
TRBJ1-1,TRBV29-1,SVERAVNTEAF
TRBJ2-1,TRBV7-9,ASRTSGGADEQF
TRBJ2-5,TRBV4-1,ASSQVAGPEETQY
TRBJ2-7,TRBV20-1,SASGRDPYEQY
TRBJ2-5,TRBV12-3/TRBV12-4,ASSLDSPETQY
TRBJ2-5,TRBV12-3/TRBV12-4,ASSSSGTQY
TRBJ1-4,TRBV4-2,ASSQDRDDEKLF
TRBJ2-3,TRBV14,ASSQVAAITDTQY
TRBJ2-1,TRBV28,ASNFHTSSSYNEQF
TRBJ2-7,TRBV6-2/TRBV6-3,ASSYPGTVYEQY
TRBJ1-4,TRBV12-3/TRBV12-4,ASSLGTHEKLF
TRBJ2-7,TRBV20-1,SAPRERSTYEQY
TRBJ2-5,TRBV7-8,ASSLSEGVGETQY
TRBJ2-7,TRBV5-5,ASSLHGVGASYEQY
TRBJ1-3,TRBV12-3/TRBV12-4,ASSSHSDRNSGNTIY
TRBJ2-7,TRBV6-2/TRBV6-3,ASSKPTGHSVWSYEQY
TRBJ2-7,TRBV4-3,ASSQDTGLMEQY
TRBJ1-5,TRBV5-6,ASSSGTGSNQPQH
TRBJ2-3,TRBV6-5,ASSYRDSGADTQY
TRBJ2-7,TRBV5-6,ASSLAPSGDSYEQY
TRBJ1-1,TRBV27,ASSLIGTAGTEAF
TRBJ1-6,TRBV5-1,ASSAGQGDSPLH
TRBJ1-1,TRBV7-8,ASSVGQGRNTEAF
TRBJ2-1,TRBV5-1,ASSGSSTPGNEQF
TRBJ2-6,TRBV4-2,ASSQEGQGIGSGANVLT
TRBJ1-1,TRBV29-1,SVYGHMNTEAF
TRBJ2-7,TRBV4-2,ASSQEAGKVSYEQY
TRBJ2-7,TRBV7-2,ASSLGQGISYEQY
TRBJ2-7,TRBV6-2/TRBV6-3,ASSYSTDYEQY
TRBJ2-3,TRBV7-9,ANSLGGTDVTDTQY
TRBJ2-7,TRBV6-2/TRBV6-3,ASSYGSQRAILQY
TRBJ2-7,TRBV18,ASSDGTGGTYEQY